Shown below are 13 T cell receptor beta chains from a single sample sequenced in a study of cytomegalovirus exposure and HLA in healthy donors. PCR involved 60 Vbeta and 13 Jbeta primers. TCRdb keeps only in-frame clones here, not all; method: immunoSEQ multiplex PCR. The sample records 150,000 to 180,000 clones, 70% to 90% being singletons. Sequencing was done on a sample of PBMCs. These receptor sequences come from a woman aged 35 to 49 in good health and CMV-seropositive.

The CDR3 DNA is TGTGCCAGCCGCCAAGCTGCAACTAATGAAAAACTGTTTTTT. It is translated as CASRQAATNEKLFF. The chain couples TRBV6-5 to TRBJ1-4; D is ambiguous. The CDR3 totals 14 residues. Deletions cut 8 bases from V and 0 bases from J, with 10 bases between. CDR1 and CDR2 from the germline V gene are MNHEY and SVGAGI.

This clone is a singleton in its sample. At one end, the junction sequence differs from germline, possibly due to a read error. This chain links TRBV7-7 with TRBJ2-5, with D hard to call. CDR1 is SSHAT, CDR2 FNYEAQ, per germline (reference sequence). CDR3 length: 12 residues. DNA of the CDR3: TGTGCTAGCAGCCCATTAGTGGAGACCCAGTACTTC. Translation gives CASSPLVETQYF. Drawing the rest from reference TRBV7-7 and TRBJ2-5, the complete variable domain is GAGVSQSPRYKVTKRGQDVTLRCDPISSHATLYWYQQALGQGPEFLTYFNYEAQPDKSGLPSDRFSAERPEGSISTLTIQRTEQRDSAMYRCASSPLVETQYFGPGTRLLVL.

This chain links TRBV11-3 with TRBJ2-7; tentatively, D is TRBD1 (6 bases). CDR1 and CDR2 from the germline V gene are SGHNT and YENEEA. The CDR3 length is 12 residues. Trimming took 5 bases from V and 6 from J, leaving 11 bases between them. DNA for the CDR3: TGTGCCAGCAGCCCTACAGGGTTCGAGCAGTACTTC. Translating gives CASSPTGFEQYF.

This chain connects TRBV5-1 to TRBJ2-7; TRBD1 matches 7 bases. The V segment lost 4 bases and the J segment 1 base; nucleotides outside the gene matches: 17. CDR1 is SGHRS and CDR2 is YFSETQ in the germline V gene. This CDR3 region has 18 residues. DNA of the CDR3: TGCGCCAGCAGCCCCCGGCTCCCGGGGTCAGGGGGATCCTACGAGCAGTACTTC. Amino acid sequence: CASSPRLPGSGGSYEQYF.

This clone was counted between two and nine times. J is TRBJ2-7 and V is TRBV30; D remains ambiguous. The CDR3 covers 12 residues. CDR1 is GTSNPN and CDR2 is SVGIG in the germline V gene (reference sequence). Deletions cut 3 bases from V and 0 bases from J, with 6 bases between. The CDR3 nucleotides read TGTGCCTGGAGCTCTTACTCCTACGAGCAGTACTTC. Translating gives CAWSSYSYEQYF.

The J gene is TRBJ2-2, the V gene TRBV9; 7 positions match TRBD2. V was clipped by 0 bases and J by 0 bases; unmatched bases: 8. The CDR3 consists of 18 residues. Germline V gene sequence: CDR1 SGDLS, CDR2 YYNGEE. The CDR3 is CASSVVASGYANTGELFF. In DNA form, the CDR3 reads TGTGCCAGCAGCGTAGTGGCTAGCGGTTACGCGAACACCGGGGAGCTGTTTTTT. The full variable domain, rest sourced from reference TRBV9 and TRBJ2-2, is DSGVTQTPKHLITATGQRVTLRCSPRSGDLSVYWYQQSLDQGLQFLIQYYNGEERAKGNILERFSAQQFPDLHSELNLSSLELGDSALYFCASSVVASGYANTGELFFGEGSRLTVL.

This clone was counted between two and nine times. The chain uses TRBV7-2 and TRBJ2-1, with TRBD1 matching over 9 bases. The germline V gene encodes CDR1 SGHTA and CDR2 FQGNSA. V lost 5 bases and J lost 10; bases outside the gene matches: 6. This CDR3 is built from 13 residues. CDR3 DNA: TGTGCCAGCAGCATAGGGACAGGGCGCGAGCAGTTCTTC. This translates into CASSIGTGREQFF.

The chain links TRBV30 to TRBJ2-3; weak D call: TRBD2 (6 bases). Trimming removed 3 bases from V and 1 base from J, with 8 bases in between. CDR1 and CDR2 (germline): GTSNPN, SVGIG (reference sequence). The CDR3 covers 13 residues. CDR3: CAWRASGTDTQYF. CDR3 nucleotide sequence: TGTGCCTGGAGGGCTAGCGGCACAGATACGCAGTATTTT.

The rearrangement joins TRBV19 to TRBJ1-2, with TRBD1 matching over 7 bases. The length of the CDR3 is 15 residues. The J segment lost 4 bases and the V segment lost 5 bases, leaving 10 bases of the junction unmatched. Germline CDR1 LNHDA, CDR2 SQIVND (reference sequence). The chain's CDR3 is CASSFDRVRGYGYTF. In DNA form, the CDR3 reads TGTGCCAGTAGTTTCGACAGGGTGAGAGGCTATGGCTACACCTTC.

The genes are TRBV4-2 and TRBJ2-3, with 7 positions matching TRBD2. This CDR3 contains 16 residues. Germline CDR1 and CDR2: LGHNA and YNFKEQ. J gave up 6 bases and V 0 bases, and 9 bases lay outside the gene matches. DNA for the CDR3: TGTGCCAGCAGCCAAGAAAGGAGACTAGCTCTCGATACGCAGTATTTT. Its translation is CASSQERRLALDTQYF.

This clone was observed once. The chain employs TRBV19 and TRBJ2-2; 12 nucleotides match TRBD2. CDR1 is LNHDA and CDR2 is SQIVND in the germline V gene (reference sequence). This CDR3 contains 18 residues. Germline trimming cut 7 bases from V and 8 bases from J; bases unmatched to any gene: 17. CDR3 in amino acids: CASTSHLGLAGGTGELFF. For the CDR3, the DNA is TGTGCCAGTACCTCCCATCTGGGGCTAGCGGGAGGGACGGGGGAGCTGTTTTTT.

In DNA form, the CDR3 reads TGTGCCAGCAGCTTAACGGGGACAGGGAAAACTGAAGCTTTCTTT. As protein: CASSLTGTGKTEAFF. The V gene is TRBV7-3, the J gene TRBJ1-1; 9 bases fit TRBD1. The CDR3 spans 15 residues. Germline CDR1 and CDR2: SGHTA and FQGTGA. The V gene end was trimmed by 0 bases and the J gene end by 5 bases; junction bases not matched to a gene: 4.

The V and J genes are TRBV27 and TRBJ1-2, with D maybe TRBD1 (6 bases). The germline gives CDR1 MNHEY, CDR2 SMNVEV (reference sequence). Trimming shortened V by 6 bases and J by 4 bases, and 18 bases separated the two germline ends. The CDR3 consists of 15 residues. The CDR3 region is CASSPGLQGTYGYTF. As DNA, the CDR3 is TGTGCCAGCAGCCCCGGCTTACAGGGTACCTATGGCTACACCTTC.